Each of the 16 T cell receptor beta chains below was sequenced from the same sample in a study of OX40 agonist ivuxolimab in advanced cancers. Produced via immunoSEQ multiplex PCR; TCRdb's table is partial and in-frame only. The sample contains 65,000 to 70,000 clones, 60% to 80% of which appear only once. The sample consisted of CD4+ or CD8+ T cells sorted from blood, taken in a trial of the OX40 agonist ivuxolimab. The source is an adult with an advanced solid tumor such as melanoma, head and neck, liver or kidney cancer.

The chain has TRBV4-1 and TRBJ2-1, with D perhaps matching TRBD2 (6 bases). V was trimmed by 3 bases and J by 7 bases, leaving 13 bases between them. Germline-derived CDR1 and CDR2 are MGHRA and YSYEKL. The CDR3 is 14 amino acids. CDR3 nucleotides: TGCGCCAGCAGCCATCCGGGACGGGGGAATGAGCAGTTCTTC. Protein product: CASSHPGRGNEQFF.

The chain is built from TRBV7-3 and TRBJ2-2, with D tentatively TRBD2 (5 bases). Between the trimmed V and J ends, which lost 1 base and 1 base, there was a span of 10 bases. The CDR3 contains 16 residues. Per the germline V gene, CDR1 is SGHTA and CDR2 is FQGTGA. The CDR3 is CASSLNPAGNTGELFF. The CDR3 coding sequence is TGTGCCAGCAGCTTAAATCCCGCGGGGAACACCGGGGAGCTGTTTTTT. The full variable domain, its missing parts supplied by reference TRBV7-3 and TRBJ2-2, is GAGVSQTPSNKVTEKGKYVELRCDPISGHTALYWYRQSLGQGPEFLIYFQGTGAADDSGLPNDRFFAVRPEGSVSTLKIQRTERGDSAVYLCASSLNPAGNTGELFFGEGSRLTVL.

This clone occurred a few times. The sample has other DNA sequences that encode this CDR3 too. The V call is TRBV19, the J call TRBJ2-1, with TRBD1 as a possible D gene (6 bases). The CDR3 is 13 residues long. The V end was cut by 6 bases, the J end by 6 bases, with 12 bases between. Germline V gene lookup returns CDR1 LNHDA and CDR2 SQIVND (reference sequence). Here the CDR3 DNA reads TGTGCCAGTAGCCCCCGGACAGTCAATGAGCAGTTCTTC. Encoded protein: CASSPRTVNEQFF.

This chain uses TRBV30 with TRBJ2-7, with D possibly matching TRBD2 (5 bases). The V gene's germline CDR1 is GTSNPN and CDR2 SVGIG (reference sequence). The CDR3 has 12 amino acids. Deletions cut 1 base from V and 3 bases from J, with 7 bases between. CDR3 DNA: TGTGCCTGGAGTGGACTAAACTACGAGCAGTACTTC. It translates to CAWSGLNYEQYF.

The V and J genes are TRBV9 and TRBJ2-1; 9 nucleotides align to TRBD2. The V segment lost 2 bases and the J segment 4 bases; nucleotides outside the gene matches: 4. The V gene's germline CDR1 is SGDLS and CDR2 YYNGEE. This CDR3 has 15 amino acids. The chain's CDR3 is CASSVLTSGYNEQFF. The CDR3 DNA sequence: TGTGCCAGCAGCGTTTTGACTAGCGGATACAATGAGCAGTTCTTC.

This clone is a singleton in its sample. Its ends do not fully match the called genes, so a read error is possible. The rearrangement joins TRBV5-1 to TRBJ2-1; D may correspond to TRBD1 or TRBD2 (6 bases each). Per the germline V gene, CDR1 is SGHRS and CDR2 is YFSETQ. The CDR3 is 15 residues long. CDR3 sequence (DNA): TGCGCCAGCAGCTTGGCCGGGGGCTCCCACAATGAGCAGTTCTTC. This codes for CASSLAGGSHNEQFF. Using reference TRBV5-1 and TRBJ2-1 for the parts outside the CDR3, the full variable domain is KAGVTQTPRYLIKTRGQQVTLSCSPISGHRSVSWYQQTPGQGLQFLFEYFSETQRNKGNFPGRFSGRQFSNSRSEMNVSTLELGDSALYLCASSLAGGSHNEQFFGPGTRLTVL.

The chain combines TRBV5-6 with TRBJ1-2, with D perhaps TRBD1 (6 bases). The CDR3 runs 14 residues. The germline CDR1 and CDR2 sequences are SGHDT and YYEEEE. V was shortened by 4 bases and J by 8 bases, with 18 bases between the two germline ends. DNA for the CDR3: TGTGCCAGCAGCCCCCGACAGGACACGGGCGGCTACACCTTC. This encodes CASSPRQDTGGYTF. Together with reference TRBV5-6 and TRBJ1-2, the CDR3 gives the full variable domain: DAGVTQSPTHLIKTRGQQVTLRCSPKSGHDTVSWYQQALGQGPQFIFQYYEEEERQRGNFPDRFSGHQFPNYSSELNVNALLLGDSALYLCASSPRQDTGGYTFGSGTRLTVV.

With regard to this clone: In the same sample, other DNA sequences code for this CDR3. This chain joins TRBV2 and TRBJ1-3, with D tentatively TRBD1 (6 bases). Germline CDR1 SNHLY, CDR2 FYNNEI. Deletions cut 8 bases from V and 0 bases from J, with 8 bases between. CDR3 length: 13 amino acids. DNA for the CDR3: TGTGCCAGCCGACAGGACTCTGGAAACACCATATATTTT. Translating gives CASRQDSGNTIYF. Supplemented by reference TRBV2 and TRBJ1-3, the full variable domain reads EPEVTQTPSHQVTQMGQEVILRCVPISNHLYFYWYRQILGQKVEFLVSFYNNEISEKSEIFDDQFSVERPDGSNFTLKIRSTKLEDSAMYFCASRQDSGNTIYFGEGSWLTVV.

CDR3 residues: CAWRGTANEKLFF. The CDR3 DNA reads as TGTGCCTGGAGGGGGACGGCTAATGAAAAACTGTTTTTT. The J gene is TRBJ1-4, the V gene TRBV30, with a tentative D call TRBD1 (5 bases). The length of the CDR3 is 13 residues. Germline CDR1 reads GTSNPN; CDR2 reads SVGIG (reference sequence). The V and J ends lost 3 bases and 3 bases respectively, with 8 bases between them. Looking up the rest from reference TRBV30 and TRBJ1-4 gives the full variable domain: SQTIHQWPATLVQPVGSPLSLECTVEGTSNPNLYWYRQAAGRGLQLLFYSVGIGQISSEVPQNLSASRPQDRQFILSSKKLLLSDSGFYLCAWRGTANEKLFFGSGTQLSVL.

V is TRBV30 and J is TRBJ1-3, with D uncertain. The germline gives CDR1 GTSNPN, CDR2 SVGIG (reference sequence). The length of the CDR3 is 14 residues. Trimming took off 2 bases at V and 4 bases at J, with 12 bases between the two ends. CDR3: CAWSPHSVGNTIYF. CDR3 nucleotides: TGTGCCTGGAGTCCCCACTCTGTAGGAAACACCATATATTTT.

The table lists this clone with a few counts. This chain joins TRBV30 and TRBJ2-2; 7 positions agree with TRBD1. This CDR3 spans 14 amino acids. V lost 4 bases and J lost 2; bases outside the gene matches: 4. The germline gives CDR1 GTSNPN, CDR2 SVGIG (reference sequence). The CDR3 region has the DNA TGTGCCTGGATGAGGGACAGTAACACCGGGGAGCTGTTTTTT. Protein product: CAWMRDSNTGELFF.

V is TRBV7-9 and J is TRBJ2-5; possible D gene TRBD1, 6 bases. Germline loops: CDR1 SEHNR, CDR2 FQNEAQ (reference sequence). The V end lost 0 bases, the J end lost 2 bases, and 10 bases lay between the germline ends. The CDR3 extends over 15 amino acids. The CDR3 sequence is CASSLAGQPQETQYF. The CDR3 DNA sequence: TGTGCCAGCAGCTTAGCCGGACAGCCTCAAGAGACCCAGTACTTC.

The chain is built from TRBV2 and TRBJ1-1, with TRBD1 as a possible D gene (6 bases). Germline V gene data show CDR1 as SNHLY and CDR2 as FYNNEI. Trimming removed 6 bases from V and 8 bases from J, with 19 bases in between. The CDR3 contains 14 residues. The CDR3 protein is CASRLTGFFPEAFF. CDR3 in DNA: TGTGCCAGCAGACTTACAGGGTTTTTCCCCGAAGCTTTCTTT.

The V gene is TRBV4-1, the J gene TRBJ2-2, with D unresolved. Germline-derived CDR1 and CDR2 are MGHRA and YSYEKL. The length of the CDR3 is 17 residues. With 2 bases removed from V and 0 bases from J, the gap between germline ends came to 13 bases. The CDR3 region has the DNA TGCGCCAGCAGCCAACTTGACCTGATCGCGAACACCGGGGAGCTGTTTTTT. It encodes CASSQLDLIANTGELFF.

CDR3 amino acids: CAWSVVTGYGYTF. CDR3 nucleotide sequence: TGTGCCTGGAGTGTAGTAACAGGGTACGGCTACACCTTC. The V gene is TRBV30, the J gene TRBJ1-2; possibly TRBD1 for D (6 bases). Germline V gene data show CDR1 as GTSNPN and CDR2 as SVGIG (reference sequence). The CDR3 consists of 13 residues. Trimming took off 0 bases at V and 8 bases at J, with 13 bases between the two ends.

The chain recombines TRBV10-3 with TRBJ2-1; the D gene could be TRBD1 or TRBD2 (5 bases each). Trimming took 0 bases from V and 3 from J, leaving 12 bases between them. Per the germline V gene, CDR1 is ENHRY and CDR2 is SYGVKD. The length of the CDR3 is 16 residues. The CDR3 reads CAISESNGALYNEQFF. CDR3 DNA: TGTGCCATCAGTGAGTCGAACGGGGCCCTCTACAATGAGCAGTTCTTC.